This record looks at one T cell receptor (beta chain) sequence and its context. Its antigen is still unknown. The data are from a study of T cell responses to AZD1222 COVID-19 vaccine. Study details: Recipients boosted at about 4 weeks or about 12 weeks are pooled. Broader study findings: After the peak T cell response, and only then, were repertoires sampled. Along spike, vaccine-associated CD4 TCRs were found throughout, with dominance at 160-218 and 743-854.

Generated by immunoSEQ multiplex PCR, the TCRdb table keeps only in-frame clones and is missing some. The sample yields about 150,000 clones, more than 85% seen once. The receptor comes from an adult in good health. The source was peripheral blood, collected on day 0 of AZD1222 vaccination.

For the CDR3, the DNA is TGTGCCAGCAGCTTAGTGGGACAGATTGAGGGGTGTGCAAATCAGCCCCAGCATTTT. As protein: CASSLVGQIEGCANQPQHF. The V gene is TRBV7-3, the J gene TRBJ1-5, with TRBD1 matching over 7 bases. CDR1 is SGHTA, CDR2 FQGTGA, per germline. The CDR3 loop spans 19 amino acids. With 2 bases clipped from V and 4 bases from J, the junction kept 17 bases outside the gene matches. Full variable domain (missing parts from reference TRBV7-3 and TRBJ1-5): GAGVSQTPSNKVTEKGKYVELRCDPISGHTALYWYRQSLGQGPEFLIYFQGTGAADDSGLPNDRFFAVRPEGSVSTLKIQRTERGDSAVYLCASSLVGQIEGCANQPQHFGDGTRLSIL.